This is a list of T cell receptor beta chains from one sample in a study of blood T cell repertoires in COVID-19. The method was immunoSEQ multiplex PCR; TCRdb's version includes in-frame clones alone and lacks a portion of them. The sample has about 300,000 clones; just over 90% are singletons. The sample taken for sequencing was peripheral blood. All receptors derive from a woman aged 25 to 39 with COVID-19, enrolled during active disease. Each CDR3 is given with its conserved first and last residue. D genes are given only for firm matches. Where a row states a size, it is once, few, many or the class of an expanded clone; other rows omit it.

clone_size j_call d_call v_call cdr3_nt cdr3_aa
- TRBJ1-2 - TRBV24-1 TGTGCCACTGGTAATAAGAGCTATGGCTACACCTTC CATGNKSYGYTF
- TRBJ1-1 TRBD1 TRBV19 TGTGCCAGTACCCCCGGGGACAGGGTCGACACTGAAGCTTTCTTT CASTPGDRVDTEAFF
- TRBJ2-1 TRBD2 TRBV13 TGTGCCAGCAGCCCCAAAATGAGCGGGAGGGATTACAATGAGCAGTTCTTC CASSPKMSGRDYNEQFF
- TRBJ2-5 TRBD1 TRBV6-5 TGTGCCAGCAGGGGGACGGGACAGAACCAAGAGACCCAGTACTTC CASRGTGQNQETQYF
- TRBJ2-1 TRBD2 TRBV11-1 TGTGCCAGCAGCAAAGTCGGGCTAGCGGGCGATGAGCAGTTCTTC CASSKVGLAGDEQFF
once TRBJ1-6 - TRBV28 TGTGCCAGCAGTTTAAGTGGCGGAGGCCTAGTCCACTTT CASSLSGGGLVHF
once TRBJ1-1 TRBD1 TRBV27 TGTGCCAGCAGTTTAAGTATGGGGGGACAGGGGAACACTGAAGCTTTCTTT CASSLSMGGQGNTEAFF
- TRBJ2-7 - TRBV19 TGTGCCAGTAGTATACAAGCGGAAGCCTACGAGCAGTACTTC CASSIQAEAYEQYF
- TRBJ2-1 - TRBV10-3 TGTGCCATCACCAACTTAAACAATGAGCAGTTCTTC CAITNLNNEQFF
- TRBJ2-1 - TRBV7-3 TGTGCCAGCAGCTTAGTCCTAGGGGCCAATGAGCAGTTCTTC CASSLVLGANEQFF
- TRBJ1-1 - TRBV7-9 TGTGCCAGCAGCTTAAGGGGGGGGGCCCCGAACACTGAAGCTTTCTTT CASSLRGGAPNTEAFF
- TRBJ2-7 - TRBV5-6 TGTGCCAGCAGCCACGGGACAACCTACGAGCAGTACTTC CASSHGTTYEQYF
- TRBJ1-1 TRBD1 TRBV19 TGTGCCAGTGGTTCAACAGGGGGCACTGAAGCTTTCTTT CASGSTGGTEAFF
- TRBJ1-2 TRBD1 TRBV7-9 TGTGCCAGCAGCTTATTGACAGGGGATGGCTACACCTTC CASSLLTGDGYTF
- TRBJ1-6 TRBD1 TRBV30 TGTGCCTGGAGTGTACGGGTCGGGACAGACCCCTATAATTCACCCCTCCACTTT CAWSVRVGTDPYNSPLHF
- TRBJ1-2 - TRBV28 TGTGCCAGCACCCCCGCAACGGACTATGGCTACACCTTC CASTPATDYGYTF
- TRBJ2-1 TRBD2 TRBV5-4 TGTGCCAGCAGCGGGAGGCCTAGCGGGGGCCATTACAATGAGCAGTTCTTC CASSGRPSGGHYNEQFF
- TRBJ1-1 - TRBV5-4 TGTGCCAGCAGCCCACTGGCGGGGGCCTACGTGAACACTGAAGCTTTCTTT CASSPLAGAYVNTEAFF
- TRBJ2-1 - TRBV3-1/TRBV3-2 TGTGCCAGCAGCCCACGCATTTTTTCCAGCTCCTACAATGAGCAGTTCTTC CASSPRIFSSSYNEQFF
- TRBJ1-2 - TRBV30 TGTGCCTGGAGTGTAGGCCGTCCACAGAATGGCTACACCTTC CAWSVGRPQNGYTF
- TRBJ1-6 TRBD1 TRBV27 TGTGCCAGCAGACTCTTGGACAGGAGCTCCTATAATTCACCCCTCCACTTT CASRLLDRSSYNSPLHF
- TRBJ2-5 TRBD1 TRBV28 TGTGCCAGCACTCCTCGGTCCCAGGGGGCTGAGACCCAGTACTTC CASTPRSQGAETQYF
- TRBJ2-7 - TRBV19 TGTGCCAGTAGTGTGACAGGAGACTTTTACGAGCAGTACTTC CASSVTGDFYEQYF
- TRBJ1-4 TRBD1 TRBV24-1 TGTGCCACCAGAGGGACAGAGAATGAAAAACTGTTTTTT CATRGTENEKLFF
- TRBJ1-5 TRBD1 TRBV19 TGTGCCAGTAGTTTGACAGGGGACAATCAGCCCCAGCATTTT CASSLTGDNQPQHF
- TRBJ1-6 - TRBV2 TGTGCCAGCAGACTACAAGGAAGCTCCTATAATTCACCCCTCCACTTT CASRLQGSSYNSPLHF
- TRBJ2-7 TRBD2 TRBV7-2 TGTGCCAGCAGCTTAAAACTAGCGGGAGGCAATGACGAGCAGTACTTC CASSLKLAGGNDEQYF
- TRBJ1-5 - TRBV2 TGTGCCAGCAGGTCGGACTACAATCAGCCCCAGCATTTT CASRSDYNQPQHF
- TRBJ2-5 - TRBV2 TGTGCCAGCAGTGTCGAGGGCGAACCTCAAGAGACCCAGTACTTC CASSVEGEPQETQYF
- TRBJ2-1 TRBD2 TRBV27 TGTGCCAGCCAAGCGGGACTAGCCCGCCACAATGAGCAGTTCTTC CASQAGLARHNEQFF
- TRBJ1-6 TRBD1 TRBV27 TGTGCCAGCAGTTGGGGACAGTCGACTAATTCACCCCTCCACTTT CASSWGQSTNSPLHF
- TRBJ1-2 TRBD1 TRBV19 TGTGCCAGTAGTATTGCCGGGGGGACAGGGGCCGCACGCAATGGCTACACCTTC CASSIAGGTGAARNGYTF
many TRBJ2-7 TRBD1 TRBV10-3 TGTGCCATCAACCGGGACAGGGCCTACGAGCAGTACTTC CAINRDRAYEQYF
- TRBJ2-7 - TRBV2 TGTGCCAGCAGGACTACATCCTACGAGCAGTACTTC CASRTTSYEQYF